This TCR beta chain was sequenced during a study of shared clonotypes between healthy human individuals. Every subset had its genomic DNA shared out evenly among several immunoSEQ plates. In the sorted-subset replicate PCRs, about 200 ng DNA, 25,000 to 35,000 T cell genomes, was used. The repertoire was sequenced with immunoSEQ multiplex PCR; TCRdb's copy has only in-frame clones and lacks some. The data hold hundreds of thousands of clones, with 90% to 97% observed a single time. A word on this clone: The antigen remains undetermined.

Broader study findings: Naive subsets usually exceeded memory subsets in estimated richness. Clonotypes not shared had lower generation probabilities than those common to all four donors.

V lost 4 bases to trimming and J lost 1 base, with 10 bases between them. Per the germline V gene, CDR1 is MNHNS and CDR2 is SASEGT. The CDR3 runs to 14 residues. V and J are TRBV6-1 and TRBJ1-1; D remains ambiguous. Sequencing was carried out using naive CD4+ T cells sorted from blood. Documented subset: CD45RA+ positively selected. This TCR was recovered from a woman aged 30 to 39 in good health. Here the CDR3 DNA reads TGTGCCAGCAGTGCTAAGCGGGGGAACACTGAAGCTTTCTTT. Its protein product is CASSAKRGNTEAFF.